This T cell receptor beta chain appears in the sequencing data of a study of CD8+ T cells in alopecia areata. Study-wide context: Each of the treated patients was given oral tofacitinib, 5 to 10 mg twice daily, for moderate-to-severe alopecia areata.

CDR3 length equals 13 residues. The V gene's germline CDR1 is SQVTM and CDR2 ANQGSEA. Trimming removed 6 bases from V and 0 bases from J; junction bases left unmatched: 4. Alopecia areata patients provided lesional scalp punch biopsies and peripheral blood. In each case, RNA was isolated and then reverse transcribed into cDNA as the sequencing template. This table comes from immunoSEQ multiplex PCR, and its TCRdb copy is limited to in-frame clones, with some not included. The sample lists roughly 120,000 clones; around two fifths were seen once. The chain has TRBV29-1 and TRBJ2-7; 8 bases map to TRBD1. The sequenced sample consisted of CD4+ T cells sorted from blood. The source is a human donor with alopecia areata. DNA for the CDR3: TGCAGCGTCCGGGACAGGAGCTCCTACGAGCAGTACTTC. Amino acids: CSVRDRSSYEQYF.